This T cell receptor beta chain was identified in a study of shared clonotypes between healthy human individuals. Findings and limits, study-wide: Represented genetic and exposure-history diversity was restricted by having few donors.

V lost 4 bases, J lost 4 bases, and 9 bases stayed unmatched. Germline CDR1 reads SGHRS; CDR2 reads YFSETQ. This CDR3 region has 15 residues. Points on this clone: What it binds is not known.

Assay execution took place at the deep level. Among the unsorted PBMC samples, replicate PCRs used roughly 300 ng DNA, approximately 30,000 T cell genomes. TCRdb keeps only in-frame clones here, not all; method: immunoSEQ multiplex PCR. Among about 460,000 clones listed, 60% to 80% were seen once. Input material: PBMCs. The TCR originated in a middle-aged woman in good health. Some clones in this sample may be carry-over from other donors' samples. The V call is TRBV5-1, the J call TRBJ1-1; 8 positions match TRBD1. CDR3 DNA sequence: TGCGCCAGCAGCCTAGGACAGGGTGGGCGCACTGAAGCTTTCTTT. Encoded protein: CASSLGQGGRTEAFF. Together with reference TRBV5-1 and TRBJ1-1, the CDR3 gives the full variable domain: KAGVTQTPRYLIKTRGQQVTLSCSPISGHRSVSWYQQTPGQGLQFLFEYFSETQRNKGNFPGRFSGRQFSNSRSEMNVSTLELGDSALYLCASSLGQGGRTEAFFGQGTRLTVV.